These 8 T cell receptor beta chains share one sample of origin, sequenced in a study of blood T cell repertoires in COVID-19. Sequenced by immunoSEQ multiplex PCR; TCRdb stores in-frame clones only, minus some. The top ten hold 0.9% to 1% of the sample, which has 380,000 or so clones, 70% to 90% seen once. The source material was PBMCs or T cells enriched from blood (not recorded which). The receptors were sampled from a woman aged 25 to 39 with acute COVID-19.

The rearrangement links TRBV7-9 to TRBJ2-7, with 11 bases that match TRBD1. Unmatched junction bases numbered 9, after V lost 7 bases and J lost 4 bases. Germline CDR1 and CDR2: SEHNR and FQNEAQ (reference sequence). CDR3 length: 15 residues. This chain's CDR3 is CASTPTGQGVYEQYF. In DNA, the CDR3 is TGTGCCAGCACCCCGACGGGACAGGGGGTTTACGAGCAGTACTTC.

Comments on this clone: The limits of the CDR3 on the DNA are not certain, so only TCRdb's listed CDR3 is given. This chain connects TRBV21-1 to TRBJ1-3. TRBV21-1 is reported as a pseudogene. The CDR3 is 19 amino acids in total, end residues counted. The CDR3 is CASSKGPKYQCRGGNTIYF.

This clone was seen a single time. The chain couples TRBV6-5 to TRBJ2-2; D gene ambiguous. Trimming shortened V by 10 bases and J by 1 base, and 7 bases separated the two germline ends. Germline CDR1 is MNHEY and CDR2 is SVGAGI. The CDR3 sequence is 12 residues long. The CDR3 sequence: CATLVNTGELFF. CDR3 in DNA: TGTGCCACCCTAGTGAACACCGGGGAGCTGTTTTTT.

The V gene is TRBV2, the J gene TRBJ2-7, with D hard to call. The CDR3 sequence is 14 residues long. Between the trimmed V and J ends, which lost 7 bases and 8 bases, there was a span of 21 bases. Germline V lookup: CDR1 SNHLY, CDR2 FYNNEI. The CDR3 DNA is TGTGCCAGCAATTCTCAACGAGGCCTTGAGAAGCAGTACTTC. This gives the protein CASNSQRGLEKQYF.

The J gene is TRBJ1-1, the V gene TRBV28; D ambiguous. CDR1 is MDHEN and CDR2 is SYDVKM in the germline V gene. V was pared by 6 bases and J by 3 bases, with 11 bases between. CDR3 length equals 13 residues. The CDR3 DNA reads TGTGCCAGCAGACTCGGTATAGACACTGAAGCTTTCTTT. Translation gives CASRLGIDTEAFF. The entire variable domain, with the rest obtained from reference TRBV28 and TRBJ1-1, is as follows: DVKVTQSSRYLVKRTGEKVFLECVQDMDHENMFWYRQDPGLGLRLIYFSYDVKMKEKGDIPEGYSVSREKKERFSLILESASTNQTSMYLCASRLGIDTEAFFGQGTRLTVV.

The V gene is TRBV29-1, the J gene TRBJ2-1; TRBD1 aligns across 9 bases. The germline CDR1 and CDR2 sequences are SQVTM and ANQGSEA. The CDR3 sequence is 14 residues long. The V gene end was trimmed by 0 bases and the J gene end by 4 bases; junction bases not matched to a gene: 1. CDR3 loop: CSVEEGTGYNEQFF. The CDR3 nucleotides are TGCAGCGTTGAAGAGGGGACAGGGTACAATGAGCAGTTCTTC.

This chain joins TRBV7-7 and TRBJ2-5; 7 positions agree with TRBD1. The CDR3 consists of 16 residues. J gave up 5 bases and V 1 base, and 10 bases lay outside the gene matches. The germline V gene has CDR1 SSHAT and CDR2 FNYEAQ (reference sequence). The CDR3 DNA reads as TGTGCCAGCAGCTTAGTTGCGGCAGGGGGTGGGGAGACCCAGTACTTC. Translation: CASSLVAAGGGETQYF.

The J gene is TRBJ1-1, the V gene TRBV5-1; no reliable D call. V was pared by 1 base and J by 5 bases, with 12 bases between. The CDR3 extends over 14 amino acids. Germline CDR1 SGHRS, CDR2 YFSETQ. This CDR3 is CASSLRWGGTEAFF. The CDR3 DNA is TGCGCCAGCAGCTTGCGATGGGGAGGAACTGAAGCTTTCTTT.